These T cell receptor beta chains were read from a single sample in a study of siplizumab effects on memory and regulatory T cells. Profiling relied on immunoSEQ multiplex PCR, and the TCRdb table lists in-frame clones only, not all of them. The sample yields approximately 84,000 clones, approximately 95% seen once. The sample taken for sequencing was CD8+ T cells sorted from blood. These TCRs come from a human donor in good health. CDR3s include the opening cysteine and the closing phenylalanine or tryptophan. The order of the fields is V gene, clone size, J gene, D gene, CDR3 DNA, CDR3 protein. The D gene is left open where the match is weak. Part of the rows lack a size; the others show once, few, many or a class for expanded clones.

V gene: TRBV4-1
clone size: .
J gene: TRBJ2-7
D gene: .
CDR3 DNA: TGCGCCAGCAGCCAAGATCCTCCTTGGGGGCGAGAGGACGAGCAGTACTTC
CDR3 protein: CASSQDPPWGREDEQYF

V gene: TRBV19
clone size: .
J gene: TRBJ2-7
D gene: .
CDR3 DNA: TGTGCCAGTAGTCAAGGAGGGTACGAGCAGTACTTC
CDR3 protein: CASSQGGYEQYF

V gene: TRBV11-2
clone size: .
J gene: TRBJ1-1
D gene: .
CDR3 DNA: TGTGCCAGCAGCTACCGGGAGAAGAACACTGAAGCTTTCTTT
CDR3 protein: CASSYREKNTEAFF

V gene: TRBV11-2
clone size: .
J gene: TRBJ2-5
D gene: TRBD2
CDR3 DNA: TGTGCCAGCAGCTTGTCTAGCGGGACAGAGACCCAGTACTTC
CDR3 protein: CASSLSSGTETQYF

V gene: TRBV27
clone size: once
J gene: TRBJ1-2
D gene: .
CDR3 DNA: TGTGCCAGCAGTTTGGACAGAGGCTATGGCTACACCTTC
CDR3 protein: CASSLDRGYGYTF

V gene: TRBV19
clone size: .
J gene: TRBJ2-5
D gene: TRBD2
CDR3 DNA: TGTGCCAGTAGTATGGACTGGGAGGGACAAGAGACCCAGTACTTC
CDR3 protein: CASSMDWEGQETQYF

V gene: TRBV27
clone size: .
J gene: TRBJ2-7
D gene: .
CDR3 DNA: TGTGCCAGCAGTTCCCACGGGACTCGCGAGCAGTACTTC
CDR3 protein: CASSSHGTREQYF

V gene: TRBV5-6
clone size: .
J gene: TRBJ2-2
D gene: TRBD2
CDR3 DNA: TGTGCCAGCAGCGTTGGCACTAGCGTGGTGCTGTTTTTT
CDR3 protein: CASSVGTSVVLFF

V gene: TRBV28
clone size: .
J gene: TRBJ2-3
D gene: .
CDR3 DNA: TGTGCCAGCAGTCCCCGGCGAGGACAGAGCACAGATACGCAGTATTTT
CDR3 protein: CASSPRRGQSTDTQYF

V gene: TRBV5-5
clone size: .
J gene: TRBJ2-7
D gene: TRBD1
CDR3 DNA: TGTGCCAGCAGCACTGGTGGGACAGGGGCCGAGCAGTACTTC
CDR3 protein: CASSTGGTGAEQYF

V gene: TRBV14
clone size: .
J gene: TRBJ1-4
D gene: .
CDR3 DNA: TGTGCCAGCAGCCAAGTCAGGATCGGATCAACTAATGAAAAACTGTTTTTT
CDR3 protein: CASSQVRIGSTNEKLFF

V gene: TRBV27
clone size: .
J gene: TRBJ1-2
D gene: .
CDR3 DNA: TGTGCCAGCAGTTTTGATGGGCAGGCATATGGCTACACCTTC
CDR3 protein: CASSFDGQAYGYTF

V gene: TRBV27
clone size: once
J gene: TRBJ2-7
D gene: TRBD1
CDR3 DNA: TGTGCCAGCAGTTTATCAGGCCAGGGGGCCTACGAGCAGTACTTC
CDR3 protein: CASSLSGQGAYEQYF

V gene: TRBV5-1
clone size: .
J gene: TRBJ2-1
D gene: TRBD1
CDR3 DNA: TGCGCCAGCAGCTCGACAGGGTATGAGCAGTTCTTC
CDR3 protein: CASSSTGYEQFF

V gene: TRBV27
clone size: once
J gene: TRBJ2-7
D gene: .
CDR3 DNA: TGTGCCAGCAGTCTCGGGATTCCCTACGAGCAGTACTTC
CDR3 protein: CASSLGIPYEQYF

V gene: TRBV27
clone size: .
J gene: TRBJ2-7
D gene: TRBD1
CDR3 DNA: TGTGCCAGCAGTTGGCAGGGGGACTCCTACGAGCAGTACTTC
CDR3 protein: CASSWQGDSYEQYF

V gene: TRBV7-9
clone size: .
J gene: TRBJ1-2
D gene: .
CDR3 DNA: TGTGCCAGCAGCTCAGGAGACTATGGCTACACCTTC
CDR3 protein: CASSSGDYGYTF

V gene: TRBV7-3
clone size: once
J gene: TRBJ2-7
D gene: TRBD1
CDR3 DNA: TGTGCCAGCAGCTTAGGGACAGGGCCCTACGAGCAGTACTTC
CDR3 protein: CASSLGTGPYEQYF

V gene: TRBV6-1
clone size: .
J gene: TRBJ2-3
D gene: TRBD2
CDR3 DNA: TGTGCCAGCAACCTCCTAGCGGTCGTCACAGATACGCAGTATTTT
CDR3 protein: CASNLLAVVTDTQYF

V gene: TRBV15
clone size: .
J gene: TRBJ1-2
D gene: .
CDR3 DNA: TGTGCCACCAGCAGAGATCGGGGGATCAGCGGGGATGGCTACACCTTC
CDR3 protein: CATSRDRGISGDGYTF

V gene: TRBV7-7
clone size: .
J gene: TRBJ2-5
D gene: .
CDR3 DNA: TGTGCTAGCAGCCCACAAGAACAAGAGACCCAGTACTTC
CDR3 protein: CASSPQEQETQYF

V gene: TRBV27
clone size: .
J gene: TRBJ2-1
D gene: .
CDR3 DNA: TGTGCCAGCAGTTTCGGCTTAAACAATGAGCAGTTCTTC
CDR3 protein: CASSFGLNNEQFF

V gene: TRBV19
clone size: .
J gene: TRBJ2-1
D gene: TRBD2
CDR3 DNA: TGTGCCAGTAGCCTAGCGGGAGGGGGCAATGAGCAGTTCTTC
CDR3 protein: CASSLAGGGNEQFF

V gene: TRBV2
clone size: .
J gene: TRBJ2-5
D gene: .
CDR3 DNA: TGTGCCAGCAGTGACAGACAAGAGACCCAGTACTTC
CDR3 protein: CASSDRQETQYF

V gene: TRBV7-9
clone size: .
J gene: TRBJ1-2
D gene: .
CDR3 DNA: TGTGCCAGCAGCTTGCCGACAGCTATCTATGGCTACACCTTC
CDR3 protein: CASSLPTAIYGYTF

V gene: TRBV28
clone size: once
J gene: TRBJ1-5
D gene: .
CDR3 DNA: TGTGCCAGCAGTTTATGGGGGCAGCCCCAGCATTTT
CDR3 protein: CASSLWGQPQHF